This is a list of T cell receptor beta chains from one sample in a study of cytomegalovirus exposure and HLA in healthy donors. Sequencing was performed with immunoSEQ multiplex PCR; in TCRdb, only in-frame clones are kept and a portion is missing. The sample shows about 110,000 clones, 65% to 80% of them seen only once. The source material was PBMCs. The receptors were gathered from a woman in her sixties or seventies in good health and CMV-seropositive. Both conserved end residues are part of each CDR3. D genes are given only for firm matches. Expanded clones are given a class, and other clones once, few, many or no size at all.

J,D,size,V,DNA,CDR3
TRBJ1-1,TRBD1,NA,TRBV5-4,TGTGCCAGCAGCTTGTCGTTCGCAGGGGGCATTGAAGCTTTCTTT,CASSLSFAGGIEAFF
TRBJ2-7,TRBD2,NA,TRBV10-2,TGCGCCAGCAGTGGGGCTAGCGGGAGGGGGTACGAGCAGTACTTC,CASSGASGRGYEQYF
TRBJ2-7,TRBD1,NA,TRBV27,TGTGCCAGCAGTTTTTCATATGACAGGGTTGTAAACGAGCAGTACTTC,CASSFSYDRVVNEQYF
TRBJ1-1,TRBD1,NA,TRBV9,TGTGCCAGCAGCCCGACAGGGGCTTTATCCGCTGAAGCTTTCTTT,CASSPTGALSAEAFF
TRBJ2-1,NA,NA,TRBV15,TGTGCCACCAGCAACGGGGGGCGTCACAATGAGCAGTTCTTC,CATSNGGRHNEQFF
TRBJ2-7,TRBD2,NA,TRBV4-1,TGCGCCAGCAGCCACCCGAAACCGACCGGGACTAGCGGTTACGAGCAGTACTTC,CASSHPKPTGTSGYEQYF
TRBJ1-5,NA,once,TRBV18,TGTGCCAGCTCACCGTCACAGGGCAATCAGCCCCAGCATTTT,CASSPSQGNQPQHF
TRBJ1-4,NA,few,TRBV7-6,TGTGCCAGCAGCTTAAACTTGGCGGTAAATGAAAAACTGTTTTTT,CASSLNLAVNEKLFF
TRBJ2-7,NA,NA,TRBV4-2,TGTGCCAGCAGCCAAGAAACGCGGGGTTACTACGAGCAGTACTTC,CASSQETRGYYEQYF
TRBJ2-5,NA,NA,TRBV9,TGTGCCAGCAGCGTAGGGGCAGGGGTTGCAGAGACCCAGTACTTC,CASSVGAGVAETQYF
TRBJ1-1,TRBD1,once,TRBV18,TGTGCCAGCTCACCACCGGGACAGGGGGGCACTGAAGCTTTCTTT,CASSPPGQGGTEAFF
TRBJ2-7,NA,NA,TRBV18,TGTGCCAGCTCACTACAGTCCTCAACCCCTTACGAGCAGTACTTC,CASSLQSSTPYEQYF
TRBJ2-5,NA,NA,TRBV19,TGTGCCAGTTCACAAGAGACCCAGTACTTC,CASSQETQYF
TRBJ2-2,NA,NA,TRBV5-1,TGCGCCAGCAGCTTTGTTCCCTTAGAGAATCGCTACACCGGGGAGCTGTTTTTT,CASSFVPLENRYTGELFF
TRBJ2-3,TRBD2,NA,TRBV6-6,TGTGCCAGCAGCACGACTAGCGGGAGAGGAGATACGCAGTATTTT,CASSTTSGRGDTQYF
TRBJ2-5,NA,once,TRBV6-6,TGTGCCGGCCGTCGGGGAGGAGAAGCGTCGGAGACCCAGTACTTC,CAGRRGGEASETQYF